Presented here are 16 T cell receptor beta chains from one specimen sequenced in a study of T cells in Graves' hyperthyroidism and ophthalmopathy. The investigators amplified TCR beta CDR3 regions from RNA transcripts. HTBI primers were employed in a first-round RT-PCR of the TCR CDR3. Using its own MiXCR run on the multiplex PCR reads, TCRdb lists one record per CDR3 protein. The data contain 300,000 to 400,000 distinct CDR3 sequences, around a fifth of them singletons. Source material: blood. The receptor set was obtained from a woman between 50 and 59 years old with Graves' hyperthyroidism.

About this clonotype: A much larger clone lies a single base off, so this may be a read error. No conserved phenylalanine or tryptophan is present at the end of the CDR3, so a read error is the likely explanation. The V and J genes are TRBV6-5 and TRBJ1-4, with D unresolved. Germline V gene sequence: CDR1 MNHEY, CDR2 SVGAGI. The CDR3 is 15 residues long. V was pared by 0 bases and J by 3 bases, with 8 bases between. The DNA for the CDR3 is TGTGCCAGCAGTTACTCGCGGCGGGCTAATGAAAAACTGTTTTCT. It is translated as CASSYSRRANEKLFS.

This clonotype was found many times. CDR3 amino acids: CATSDRWTTYNEQFF. The CDR3 bases are TGTGCCACCAGTGATCGTTGGACAACTTACAATGAGCAGTTCTTC. This chain uses TRBV24-1 with TRBJ2-1; D is possibly TRBD1 (5 bases). CDR1 and CDR2 (germline): KGHDR, SFDVKD. The V gene lost 3 bases and the J gene lost 4 bases, with 12 bases spanning the gap. The CDR3 totals 15 residues.

V and J are TRBV4-1 and TRBJ1-2; D not resolved. Germline V gene lookup returns CDR1 MGHRA and CDR2 YSYEKL. This CDR3 spans 15 amino acids. Trimming pared 0 bases from V and 6 bases from J, leaving 14 bases between. The CDR3 region has the DNA TGCGCCAGCAGCCAAGATTGGACCCCTACTAATGGCTACACCTTC. It codes for CASSQDWTPTNGYTF.

A few counts support this clonotype. J is TRBJ2-7 and V is TRBV27, with unresolved D. This CDR3 comprises 15 residues. Germline V gene data show CDR1 as MNHEY and CDR2 as SMNVEV (reference sequence). Deletions cut 5 bases from V and 2 bases from J, with 16 bases between. CDR3 sequence reads: CASSAWEQRAYEQYF. CDR3 DNA sequence: TGTGCCAGCAGTGCCTGGGAACAGCGAGCCTACGAGCAGTACTTC.

This clonotype has at least ten counts. The V gene is TRBV11-2, the J gene TRBJ2-1, with D uncertain. V shed 6 bases and J shed 2 bases, with 14 bases lying between them. CDR3 length: 15 residues. Germline-derived CDR1 and CDR2 are SGHAT and FQNNGV. The CDR3 nucleotides read TGTGCCAGCAGAAAACAGCAAGTAGCCTACAATGAGCAGTTCTTC. It yields the protein CASRKQQVAYNEQFF.

This clonotype was recorded a few times. The V gene is TRBV29-1, the J gene TRBJ1-2, with 7 bases matching TRBD1. V lost 3 bases, J lost 6 bases, and 7 bases stayed unmatched. This CDR3 region has 13 residues. The germline CDR1 and CDR2 sequences are SQVTM and ANQGSEA. CDR3 nucleotides: TGCAGCGTTGAGATAAGACAGGGACATGGCTACACCTTC. The encoded protein is CSVEIRQGHGYTF. The whole variable domain, filled in from reference TRBV29-1 and TRBJ1-2, reads SAVISQKPSRDICQRGTSLTIQCQVDSQVTMMFWYRQQPGQSLTLIATANQGSEATYESGFVIDKFPISRPNLTFSTLTVSNMSPEDSSIYLCSVEIRQGHGYTFGSGTRLTVV.

The genes are TRBV7-3 and TRBJ2-5, with 10 bases that match TRBD2. Trimming cost V 5 bases and J 5 bases; bases outside gene matches: 8. This CDR3 spans 15 amino acids. Germline loops: CDR1 SGHTA, CDR2 FQGTGA. The chain's CDR3 is CASSLIAGGDETQYF. CDR3 sequence (DNA): TGTGCCAGCAGCCTGATAGCGGGGGGCGATGAGACCCAGTACTTC. Drawing the rest from reference TRBV7-3 and TRBJ2-5, the complete variable domain is GAGVSQTPSNKVTEKGKYVELRCDPISGHTALYWYRQSLGQGPEFLIYFQGTGAADDSGLPNDRFFAVRPEGSVSTLKIQRTERGDSAVYLCASSLIAGGDETQYFGPGTRLLVL.

The chain recombines TRBV9 with TRBJ2-7, with 7 bases matching TRBD1. This CDR3 comprises 16 residues. Germline V CDR1 and CDR2: SGDLS, YYNGEE. The V segment lost 4 bases and the J segment 2 bases; nucleotides outside the gene matches: 12. CDR3 sequence (DNA): TGTGCCAGCAGCCCTACTCCGGGACAGATAGCCTACGAGCAGTACTTC. Translated, it gives CASSPTPGQIAYEQYF.

This clonotype has only a few counts. CDR3 bases: TGTGCCAGCAGCCAACAGGGCGGCTCCCAAGAGACCCAGTACTTC. Its translation is CASSQQGGSQETQYF. The chain combines TRBV7-9 with TRBJ2-5, with D possibly being TRBD1 (6 bases). Germline loops: CDR1 SEHNR, CDR2 FQNEAQ (reference sequence). CDR3 size: 15 residues. Trimming cost V 5 bases and J 1 base, with 14 bases left between them.

V gene TRBV10-3 combines with J gene TRBJ2-3; possibly TRBD2 for D (6 bases). The CDR3 is 15 residues long. Germline V gene data show CDR1 as ENHRY and CDR2 as SYGVKD. V lost 6 bases and J 0 bases, leaving 13 bases between the germline ends. The CDR3 bases are TGTGCCATCAGGAGAGCGGGTGAAAGCACAGATACGCAGTATTTT. Its protein is CAIRRAGESTDTQYF.

The J gene is TRBJ2-7, the V gene TRBV7-8; 7 nucleotides agree with TRBD1. The trim removed 5 bases at V and 4 bases at J, leaving 11 bases unmatched. CDR3 size: 15 residues. Germline CDR1 reads SGHVS; CDR2 reads FQNEAQ. The CDR3 coding sequence is TGTGCCAGCAGCGCATCGACAGGGAGTGATTACGAGCAGTACTTC. It codes for CASSASTGSDYEQYF.

This chain joins TRBV11-1 and TRBJ1-1, with D unresolved. Trimming left V 5 bases short and J 3 bases short, with 19 bases between. The V gene's germline CDR1 is SGHAT and CDR2 FQDESV (reference sequence). This CDR3 comprises 16 residues. The chain's CDR3 is CASSPLPGWGDTEAFF. CDR3 nucleotide sequence: TGTGCCAGCAGCCCCCTGCCAGGTTGGGGTGACACTGAAGCTTTCTTT.

The rearrangement links TRBV11-2 to TRBJ1-1, with D perhaps TRBD1 (5 bases). This CDR3 region has 13 residues. V was trimmed by 1 base and J by 6 bases, leaving 9 bases between them. Germline CDR1 reads SGHAT; CDR2 reads FQNNGV. CDR3 sequence (DNA): TGTGCCAGCAGCTTAGGACAGACCCCTGAAGCTTTCTTT. Translating it yields CASSLGQTPEAFF. Complete variable domain (other parts from reference TRBV11-2 and TRBJ1-1): EAGVAQSPRYKIIEKRQSVAFWCNPISGHATLYWYQQILGQGPKLLIQFQNNGVVDDSQLPKDRFSAERLKGVDSTLKIQPAKLEDSAVYLCASSLGQTPEAFFGQGTRLTVV.

This clonotype was found a few times. The rearrangement uses TRBV19 and TRBJ2-2; tentative D call: TRBD1 (6 bases). Germline CDR1 LNHDA, CDR2 SQIVND (reference sequence). Trimming cost V 4 bases and J 4 bases, with 10 bases left between them. There are 14 residues in the CDR3. The CDR3, as DNA: TGTGCCAGTAGTACCCTAGGGGGCACCGGGGAGCTGTTTTTT. This translates into CASSTLGGTGELFF.

This clonotype has just a few counts. CDR3 sequence (DNA): TGTGCCAGCAGCTTGGAGTCGGATACGCAGTATTTT. Protein product: CASSLESDTQYF. The chain carries TRBV11-2 and TRBJ2-3; the D is unclear. V lost 3 bases, J lost 6 bases, and 7 bases lay in between. The V gene's germline CDR1 is SGHAT and CDR2 FQNNGV. The CDR3 contains 12 residues.

This clonotype was recorded many times. The chain recombines TRBV20-1 with TRBJ1-1; 7 nucleotides line up with TRBD1. CDR3 length equals 15 residues. Losses at the gene ends were 1 base for V and 3 bases for J; bases not matched to a gene: 8. Germline V gene lookup returns CDR1 DFQATT and CDR2 SNEGSKA (reference sequence). CDR3 in amino acids: CSARAPGGRDTEAFF. Written as DNA, the CDR3 is TGCAGTGCTAGAGCGCCAGGGGGACGGGACACTGAAGCTTTCTTT.